This is a list of T cell receptor beta chains from one sample in a study of Graves' ophthalmopathy and Graves' hyperthyroidism. One entry per CDR3 protein, called by TCRdb with MiXCR from the multiplex PCR reads. Among around 670,000 distinct CDR3 sequences listed, roughly two fifths were seen once. Input material: peripheral blood. Source of these receptors: an adult man with Graves' ophthalmopathy. Each CDR3 is given with its conserved first and last residue. A D gene is named only where the DNA matches it firmly. Clone size is given for some rows only: seen once, a few or many times, or a class if the clone is expanded.

NA | TRBJ2-7 | TRBD2 | TRBV2 | CASSRLAGGHDEQYF | TGTGCCAGCAGCCGACTAGCGGGAGGGCACGACGAGCAGTACTTC
once | TRBJ2-5 | TRBD2 | TRBV11-2 | CASSSTSGSGGETQYF | TGTGCCAGCAGTTCGACTAGCGGGAGCGGGGGAGAGACCCAGTACTTC
NA | TRBJ1-6 | TRBD1 | TRBV2 | CASSSAGQSSSPLHF | TGTGCCAGCAGTTCCGCGGGACAGTCGAGTTCACCCCTCCACTTT
NA | TRBJ1-2 | NA | TRBV19 | CASSYGGPNYGYTF | TGTGCCAGCAGTTACGGCGGACCGAACTATGGCTACACCTTC
NA | TRBJ2-6 | TRBD1 | TRBV29-1 | CSVGTGAGANVLTF | TGCAGCGTGGGGACAGGGGCCGGGGCCAACGTCCTGACTTTC
NA | TRBJ1-4 | NA | TRBV25-1 | CASSLRAGATTNEKLFF | TGTGCCAGCAGTTTACGGGCAGGGGCGACAACTAATGAAAAACTGTTTTTT
NA | TRBJ1-6 | NA | TRBV15 | CATSRDKGSGTSPLHF | TGTGCCACCAGCAGAGATAAAGGCTCTGGAACCTCACCCCTCCACTTT
NA | TRBJ2-7 | NA | TRBV25-1 | CGASADSSYEQYF | TGCGGTGCTAGTGCTGACAGCTCCTACGAGCAGTACTTC
NA | TRBJ1-2 | NA | TRBV7-2 | CASSQAITVEAGYTF | TGCGCCAGCAGCCAAGCCATAACCGTTGAGGCCGGCTACACCTTC
NA | TRBJ1-4 | TRBD1 | TRBV7-9 | CASSYRQGASGEKLFF | TGTGCCAGCAGCTACAGGCAGGGGGCCAGTGGTGAAAAACTGTTTTTT
few | TRBJ1-1 | TRBD1 | TRBV2 | CASSYARQGGGTEAFF | TGTGCCAGCAGTTACGCAAGACAGGGAGGAGGCACTGAAGCTTTCTTT
NA | TRBJ2-5 | TRBD1 | TRBV2 | CASRNRGETQYF | TGTGCCAGCAGGAACAGGGGAGAGACCCAGTACTTC
NA | TRBJ2-2 | NA | TRBV2 | CASKPRGQINTGELFF | TGTGCCAGCAAACCCCGGGGGCAGATTAACACCGGGGAGCTGTTTTTT
NA | TRBJ1-6 | TRBD1 | TRBV29-1 | CSAGQGYNSPLHF | TGCAGCGCTGGACAGGGGTATAATTCACCCCTCCACTTT
NA | TRBJ2-5 | NA | TRBV29-1 | CSSVGQETQYF | TGCAGCTCCGTGGGGCAAGAGACCCAGTACTTC
many | TRBJ1-2 | TRBD1 | TRBV7-2 | CASSPHRTGGSGYTF | TGTGCCAGCAGCCCTCATAGGACAGGGGGTTCTGGCTACACCTTC
NA | TRBJ2-5 | NA | TRBV19 | CASSIASPQETQYF | TGTGCCAGTAGTATCGCTTCTCCTCAAGAGACCCAGTACTTC
once | TRBJ2-6 | NA | TRBV2 | CASSEYGVSGANVPTF | TGTGCCAGCAGTGAATACGGAGTGTCTGGGGCCAACGTCCCGACTTTC
few | TRBJ1-6 | NA | TRBV6-1 | CASSGQVNNSPLHF | TGTGCCAGCAGTGGGCAGGTGAATAATTCACCCCTCCACTTT
NA | TRBJ2-3 | NA | TRBV7-9 | CASSLVSYTQYF | TGTGCCAGCAGCTTAGTCAGCTATACGCAGTATTTT
NA | TRBJ1-5 | TRBD1 | TRBV24-1 | CAWSSGDRVNQPQHF | TGTGCCTGGAGTTCCGGGGACAGGGTCAATCAGCCCCAGCATTTT
few | TRBJ1-2 | TRBD1 | TRBV20-1 | CSAPISQGQFYGYTF | TGCAGTGCCCCTATAAGCCAGGGACAGTTCTATGGCTACACCTTC
NA | TRBJ2-6 | NA | TRBV2 | CASSDEPGANVLTF | TGTGCCAGCAGTGATGAACCTGGGGCCAACGTCCTGACTTTC
NA | TRBJ2-7 | TRBD2 | TRBV24-1 | CATSDPGTSGSGHEQYF | TGTGCCACCAGTGACCCCGGGACTAGCGGGAGTGGCCACGAGCAGTACTTC
NA | TRBJ2-2 | TRBD1 | TRBV24-1 | CATSDLYTGGGSTGELFF | TGTGCCACCAGTGATTTGTATACAGGGGGCGGGAGCACCGGGGAGCTGTTTTTT
NA | TRBJ2-5 | TRBD2 | TRBV25-1 | CASSAQIGGLAGQETQYF | TGTGCCAGCAGTGCCCAAATAGGAGGACTAGCGGGCCAAGAGACCCAGTACTTC
NA | TRBJ2-7 | TRBD1 | TRBV9 | CASSVSLGTGHEQYF | TGTGCCAGCAGCGTTTCACTTGGGACAGGGCACGAGCAGTACTTC
NA | TRBJ2-7 | TRBD1 | TRBV12-3/TRBV12-4 | CASSLGDRAIDEQYF | TGTGCCAGCAGTCTAGGGGACAGGGCAATCGACGAGCAGTACTTC
NA | TRBJ2-7 | TRBD2 | TRBV10-2 | CASSEVAGAEQYF | TGCGCCAGCAGTGAGGTAGCGGGAGCCGAGCAGTACTTC
many | TRBJ2-6 | NA | TRBV29-1 | CSVETAGSEESTNVLTF | TGCAGCGTTGAAACGGCAGGGTCTGAGGAAAGTACCAACGTCCTGACTTTC
few | TRBJ1-6 | NA | TRBV28 | CASRPETGPGSPLHF | TGTGCCAGCAGGCCCGAGACAGGCCCGGGGTCACCCCTCCACTTT
few | TRBJ1-5 | NA | TRBV24-1 | CAASPGGLGQPQHF | TGTGCCGCCTCCCCCGGGGGATTAGGTCAGCCCCAGCATTTT
many | TRBJ1-1 | TRBD1 | TRBV10-3 | CAISSDRAAMNTEAFF | TGTGCCATCAGTTCGGACAGGGCCGCAATGAACACTGAAGCTTTCTTT
NA | TRBJ1-2 | NA | TRBV12-3/TRBV12-4 | CASSQDQGGSYGYTF | TGTGCCAGCAGCCAAGATCAGGGCGGGAGCTATGGCTACACCTTC
many | TRBJ2-5 | TRBD1 | TRBV15 | CATSRDRGMETQYF | TGTGCCACCAGCAGAGACAGGGGGATGGAGACCCAGTACTTC
few | TRBJ1-1 | NA | TRBV10-2 | CASSSYRLNTEAFF | TGTGCCAGCAGCTCCTACCGGTTGAACACTGAAGCTTTCTTT
NA | TRBJ2-5 | TRBD2 | TRBV2 | CASARLAEETQYF | TGTGCCAGTGCTCGACTAGCAGAAGAGACCCAGTACTTC
few | TRBJ2-1 | TRBD1 | TRBV5-1 | CASSLDRGNEQFF | TGTGCCAGCAGCTTAGACAGGGGGAATGAGCAGTTCTTC
NA | TRBJ1-2 | TRBD1 | TRBV29-1 | CSVETGGDGYTF | TGCAGCGTTGAAACAGGGGGCGATGGCTACACCTTC
NA | TRBJ2-5 | NA | TRBV10-3 | CAISADPAFQETQYF | TGTGCCATCAGTGCGGACCCGGCGTTCCAAGAGACCCAGTACTTC
once | TRBJ1-3 | NA | TRBV7-2 | CASGKLSSGNTIYF | TGTGCCAGCGGCAAACTGAGCTCTGGAAACACCATATATTTT
NA | TRBJ2-3 | NA | TRBV7-9 | CASKRTDTQYF | TGTGCCAGCAAGCGCACAGATACGCAGTATTTT
NA | TRBJ2-2 | TRBD2 | TRBV25-1 | CASSLTSGGNGELFF | TGTGCCAGCAGTTTAACTAGCGGGGGAAACGGGGAGCTGTTTTTT